Below, 15 T cell receptor beta chains from the same sample are listed, as sequenced in a study of early T cells in non-severe SARS-CoV-2 infection. TCRdb processed the 5' RACE reads anew with MiXCR; each CDR3 protein has one entry. The sample has fewer than 85,000 distinct CDR3 sequences, about 12% seen once. The sequenced material came from whole blood. The receptor set was obtained from an adult who was a healthcare worker with PCR-confirmed SARS-CoV-2 infection or an uninfected control (not recorded which).

This clonotype was found a few times. The rearrangement links TRBV20-1 to TRBJ1-2; D is unresolved. CDR1 DFQATT and CDR2 SNEGSKA come from the germline V gene (reference sequence). There are 8 residues in the CDR3. V was trimmed by 6 bases and J by 5 bases, leaving 1 base between them. The CDR3 spells CSAYGYTF. The CDR3 nucleotides read TGCAGTGCATATGGCTACACCTTC.

The V gene is TRBV9, the J gene TRBJ1-1, with 7 nucleotides matching TRBD1. The CDR3 runs 12 residues. Unmatched junction bases numbered 5, after V lost 4 bases and J lost 8 bases. Germline CDR1 is SGDLS and CDR2 is YYNGEE. CDR3 in DNA: TGTGCCAGCAGCCCCCTGGACAGGGAAGCTTTCTTT. This gives the protein CASSPLDREAFF.

The gene calls are TRBV29-1 and TRBJ1-1; no reliable D call. The CDR3 has 11 residues. Trimming removed 8 bases from V and 1 base from J, with 8 bases in between. The germline gives CDR1 SQVTM, CDR2 ANQGSEA. CDR3 amino acids: CSSGRNTEAFF. CDR3 nucleotides: TGCAGCTCCGGGAGGAACACTGAAGCTTTCTTT.

This clonotype was observed a few times. The V gene is TRBV3-1, the J gene TRBJ2-1; TRBD2 matches at 11 bases. V shed 8 bases and J 9 bases; nucleotides not matched to a gene: 6. Germline values: CDR1 LGHDT, CDR2 YNNKEL (reference sequence). The CDR3 sequence is 13 residues long. CDR3 nucleotides: TGTGCCAGCGACGGTAGCGGGGGGGCTGAGCAGTTCTTC. Residues: CASDGSGGAEQFF.

This clonotype was found a few times. The CDR3 coding sequence is TGTGCCAGCTCACCACGAAAGGAGATCAGTAATGAAAAACTGTTTTTT. Protein: CASSPRKEISNEKLFF. This chain uses TRBV18 with TRBJ1-4; D ambiguous. V was shortened by 1 base and J by 4 bases, with 13 bases between the two germline ends. The germline V gene encodes CDR1 KGHSH and CDR2 LQKENI. This CDR3 spans 16 amino acids.

This clonotype came up many times. The rearrangement joins TRBV29-1 to TRBJ1-2; TRBD1 aligns across 10 bases. Germline CDR1 and CDR2: SQVTM and ANQGSEA. This CDR3 comprises 14 residues. The V gene end was trimmed by 4 bases and the J gene end by 4 bases; junction bases not matched to a gene: 6. The CDR3 nucleotides read TGCAGCGTTGTCGTGACAGGGGGCGGCTATGGCTACACCTTC. Its translation is CSVVVTGGGYGYTF.

The table lists this clonotype with many counts. This CDR3 reads CASSARGQGYGYTF. In DNA, the CDR3 is TGTGCCAGCAGTGCGAGGGGACAGGGATATGGCTACACCTTC. J is TRBJ1-2 and V is TRBV2, with 9 nucleotides matching TRBD1. J lost 5 bases, V lost 4 bases, and 5 bases had no gene match. The CDR3 is made up of 14 amino acids. Germline CDR1 reads SNHLY; CDR2 reads FYNNEI.

The chain joins TRBV28 to TRBJ2-4; unclear D gene. Germline loops: CDR1 MDHEN, CDR2 SYDVKM. Trimming shortened V by 5 bases and J by 0 bases, and 17 bases separated the two germline ends. CDR3 length equals 17 residues. Here the CDR3 DNA reads TGTGCCAGCAGTCCCCCCGGCGGCAGATTAGCCAAAAACATTCAGTACTTC. This codes for CASSPPGGRLAKNIQYF. Together with reference TRBV28 and TRBJ2-4, the CDR3 gives the full variable domain: DVKVTQSSRYLVKRTGEKVFLECVQDMDHENMFWYRQDPGLGLRLIYFSYDVKMKEKGDIPEGYSVSREKKERFSLILESASTNQTSMYLCASSPPGGRLAKNIQYFGAGTRLSVL.

The chain couples TRBV7-2 to TRBJ1-6; unclear D gene. V dropped 10 bases and J dropped 9 bases, with 16 bases sitting between them. In germline, CDR1 is SGHTA, CDR2 FQGNSA. The CDR3 consists of 13 residues. In nucleotides, the CDR3 is TGTGCCACCCCAGAGGTGTCGGGTTCACCCCTCCACTTT. This gives the protein CATPEVSGSPLHF.

The chain is built from TRBV4-2 and TRBJ2-2; no definite D call. Germline CDR1 LGHNA, CDR2 YNFKEQ. The V gene lost 0 bases and the J gene lost 5 bases, with 7 bases spanning the gap. This CDR3 spans 14 amino acids. CDR3: CASSQDEWTGELFF. The CDR3, as DNA: TGTGCCAGCAGCCAAGATGAGTGGACCGGGGAGCTGTTTTTT.

In this sample, this clonotype turned up a few times. The rearrangement uses TRBV20-1 and TRBJ2-7; the D is unclear. V was trimmed by 0 bases and J by 7 bases, leaving 10 bases between them. The CDR3 runs to 12 residues. Germline assignment: CDR1 DFQATT and CDR2 SNEGSKA (reference sequence). The CDR3: CSAREVPGEQYF. In DNA form, the CDR3 reads TGCAGTGCTAGAGAGGTGCCGGGTGAGCAGTACTTC.

This clonotype has a handful of counts. The chain links TRBV7-9 to TRBJ2-5; D is perhaps TRBD2 (5 bases). Germline V CDR1 and CDR2: SEHNR, FQNEAQ (reference sequence). Trimming took 4 bases from V and 5 from J, leaving 14 bases between them. The CDR3 is 14 residues long. The CDR3 DNA sequence: TGTGCCAGCAGCTACGCAGGAGGTGGGGAGACCCAGTACTTC. Translated, it gives CASSYAGGGETQYF.

This clonotype showed up just once. The gene calls are TRBV15 and TRBJ2-3, with no clear D. Per germline, CDR1 LNHNV and CDR2 YYDKDF (reference sequence). V was cut by 0 bases and J by 4 bases, with 5 bases left in between. The CDR3 totals 13 residues. CDR3 in amino acids: CATSRDGSDTQYF. CDR3 bases: TGTGCCACCAGCAGAGACGGCTCAGATACGCAGTATTTT.

The gene calls are TRBV2 and TRBJ2-1, with 7 bases fitting TRBD1. CDR3 size: 12 residues. V dropped 5 bases and J dropped 9; count of bases not matched to a gene: 4. The germline CDR1 and CDR2 sequences are SNHLY and FYNNEI. The CDR3 here is CASSPQGFEQFF. The CDR3 DNA is TGTGCCAGCAGTCCACAGGGGTTTGAGCAGTTCTTC.

This clonotype was recorded a few times. The V and J genes are TRBV28 and TRBJ2-7; D may be TRBD1 (6 bases). The germline V and J ends were trimmed by 5 bases and 5 bases, with 16 bases remaining between them. CDR1 is MDHEN, CDR2 SYDVKM, per germline. This CDR3 has 14 amino acids. The CDR3 nucleotides read TGTGCCAGCAGTGTTCCACAGGGTGTTGACGAGCAGTACTTC. Translated, it gives CASSVPQGVDEQYF.